These T cell receptor beta chains were read from a single sample in a study of blood T cell repertoires in COVID-19. The repertoire was sequenced with immunoSEQ multiplex PCR; TCRdb's copy has only in-frame clones and lacks some. The sample has about 90,000 clones; more than 70% are singletons. The sequencing input was peripheral blood. The receptors here all came from a human donor in a cohort sampled during active COVID-19. Both conserved end residues are part of each CDR3. The order of the fields is D gene, clone size, V gene, J gene, CDR3 protein, CDR3 DNA. The D gene is left open where the match is weak. For some rows the clone size is stated as once, few or many, or as a class when expanded; others skip it.

>NA|NA|TRBV20-1|TRBJ2-5
CSASIQGLQETQYF
TGCAGTGCTAGTATACAGGGTTTGCAAGAGACCCAGTACTTC
>NA|NA|TRBV12-3/TRBV12-4|TRBJ1-1
CASSPGVTEAFF
TGTGCCAGCAGCCCAGGGGTGACTGAAGCTTTCTTT
>TRBD1|NA|TRBV4-1|TRBJ1-2
CASSHVGGQFNGYTF
TGCGCCAGCAGCCATGTAGGGGGACAGTTTAATGGCTACACCTTC
>NA|NA|TRBV7-2|TRBJ1-2
CASSLDRTYGYTF
TGTGCCAGCAGCTTAGACAGAACCTATGGCTACACCTTC
>TRBD1|once|TRBV5-1|TRBJ1-1
CASRVSQGVPEAFF
TGCGCCAGTCGAGTCTCTCAGGGGGTCCCTGAAGCTTTCTTT
>TRBD1|NA|TRBV7-2|TRBJ1-5
CASSSDRGSGYSNQPQHF
TGTGCCAGCAGCTCCGACAGGGGTAGTGGGTATAGCAATCAGCCCCAGCATTTT
>NA|NA|TRBV24-1|TRBJ1-1
CATSDLREAFF
TGTGCCACCAGTGATTTGCGTGAAGCTTTCTTT
>TRBD1|NA|TRBV27|TRBJ2-1
CASSSGRGPYNEQFF
TGTGCCAGCAGTTCGGGCAGGGGGCCCTACAATGAGCAGTTCTTC
>TRBD1|NA|TRBV10-3|TRBJ2-7
CAIRDGTGLRLYF
TGTGCCATCAGAGATGGGACAGGGTTACGTCTGTACTTC
>TRBD1|NA|TRBV5-1|TRBJ1-1
CASSIQGQGTEAFF
TGCGCCAGCAGCATACAGGGACAGGGCACTGAAGCTTTCTTT
>NA|NA|TRBV3-1/TRBV3-2|TRBJ2-7
CASSQMGSWHEQYF
TGTGCCAGCAGCCAGATGGGCAGTTGGCACGAGCAGTACTTC
>NA|few|TRBV19|TRBJ1-2
CASTPSAVGNYGYTF
TGTGCCAGTACCCCATCCGCAGTCGGGAACTATGGCTACACCTTC
>NA|NA|TRBV12-3/TRBV12-4|TRBJ1-2
CASSTQNYGYTF
TGTGCCAGCAGCACTCAAAACTATGGCTACACCTTC
>NA|NA|TRBV6-2/TRBV6-3|TRBJ1-1
CASSLTNTEAFF
TGTGCCAGCAGTCTAACGAACACTGAAGCTTTCTTT
>NA|NA|TRBV28|TRBJ2-7
CASVTRGASYEQYF
TGTGCCAGCGTTACTCGGGGGGCCTCCTACGAGCAGTACTTC
>NA|NA|TRBV9|TRBJ1-2
CASSASGGTYGYTF
TGTGCCAGCAGCGCCTCTGGCGGGACTTATGGCTACACCTTC
>TRBD1|NA|TRBV27|TRBJ2-7
CASSLLGTDVYEQYF
TGTGCCAGCAGTTTATTAGGGACAGACGTCTACGAGCAGTACTTC
>NA|NA|TRBV5-1|TRBJ2-7
CASTISFAGQDSSYEQYF
TGCGCCAGCACAATCTCGTTCGCGGGGCAAGACAGCTCCTACGAGCAGTACTTC
>TRBD2|few|TRBV2|TRBJ2-1
CASTRGGGFYNEQFF
TGTGCCAGCACGCGGGGCGGGGGGTTCTACAATGAGCAGTTCTTC
>NA|NA|TRBV19|TRBJ2-1
CASSISGGYEQFF
TGTGCCAGTAGTATTTCTGGGGGGTATGAGCAGTTCTTC
>NA|NA|TRBV5-1|TRBJ1-5
CASSLAGDNQPQHF
TGCGCCAGCAGCTTAGCAGGTGACAATCAGCCCCAGCATTTT
>TRBD2|NA|TRBV5-1|TRBJ2-1
CASSSSGGRAYNEQFF
TGCGCCAGCAGCTCTAGCGGGGGACGCGCCTACAATGAGCAGTTCTTC
>NA|NA|TRBV9|TRBJ2-5
CASSPLLQGQETQYF
TGTGCCAGCAGTCCCCTCCTTCAGGGACAAGAGACCCAGTACTTC
>NA|NA|TRBV7-8|TRBJ1-2
CASSLAADSRYGYTF
TGTGCCAGCAGCTTAGCTGCGGACAGCCGCTATGGCTACACCTTC
>TRBD2|NA|TRBV7-8|TRBJ2-7
CASSLSLAGGTYEQYF
TGTGCCAGCAGCTTATCACTAGCGGGGGGAACCTACGAGCAGTACTTC
>TRBD1|NA|TRBV29-1|TRBJ2-4
CSVEWTGRTNIQYF
TGCAGCGTTGAATGGACAGGGAGGACGAACATTCAGTACTTC
>NA|NA|TRBV7-8|TRBJ1-2
CASSLVSLGRGYTF
TGTGCCAGCAGCTTAGTGTCCCTGGGGCGTGGCTACACCTTC
>NA|NA|TRBV7-2|TRBJ2-6
CASSSGPGANVLTF
TGTGCCAGCAGCTCAGGGCCCGGGGCCAACGTCCTGACTTTC
>NA|NA|TRBV27|TRBJ2-1
CASSFGRGNEQFF
TGTGCCAGCAGTTTCGGGAGAGGCAATGAGCAGTTCTTC
>NA|NA|TRBV7-8|TRBJ2-1
CASSPRRQDNEQFF
TGTGCCAGCAGCCCTCGGAGGCAGGACAATGAGCAGTTCTTC
>TRBD1|NA|TRBV7-2|TRBJ2-7
CASSPGQGNYEQYF
TGTGCCAGCAGCCCCGGACAGGGTAACTACGAGCAGTACTTC
>TRBD1|NA|TRBV5-6|TRBJ1-2
CASTVGTGGYGYTF
TGTGCCAGCACGGTTGGGACAGGGGGCTATGGCTACACCTTC
>TRBD1|few|TRBV3-1/TRBV3-2|TRBJ1-4
CASSQFSGTGRFNEKLFF
TGTGCCAGCAGCCAATTTAGCGGGACAGGGAGATTTAATGAAAAACTGTTTTTT
>NA|NA|TRBV9|TRBJ2-2
CASSAGHHTGELFF
TGTGCCAGCAGCGCAGGGCACCACACCGGGGAGCTGTTTTTT
>TRBD1|NA|TRBV18|TRBJ2-7
CASSHVTGSSYEQYF
TGTGCCAGCTCACATGTGACAGGGAGCTCCTACGAGCAGTACTTC
>NA|NA|TRBV19|TRBJ1-2
CASSPRDRNYGYTF
TGTGCCAGTAGTCCCAGGGATCGCAACTATGGCTACACCTTC
>TRBD1|NA|TRBV28|TRBJ2-7
CASSEPGTGAWEQYF
TGTGCCAGCAGTGAGCCCGGGACAGGGGCTTGGGAGCAGTACTTC
>NA|NA|TRBV3-1/TRBV3-2|TRBJ2-7
CASSQDVGGPYEQYF
TGTGCCAGCAGCCAAGATGTAGGGGGACCGTACGAGCAGTACTTC
>NA|NA|TRBV19|TRBJ1-4
CASLSPGASNEKLFF
TGTGCCAGTCTATCACCTGGGGCTTCTAATGAAAAACTGTTTTTT
>NA|NA|TRBV28|TRBJ1-4
CASSLGGLSNEKLFF
TGTGCCAGCAGTTTGGGGGGGCTATCTAATGAAAAACTGTTTTTT
>NA|few|TRBV6-5|TRBJ1-1
CASTIRGAHTEAFF
TGTGCCAGCACTATCCGGGGGGCTCACACTGAAGCTTTCTTT
>TRBD2|NA|TRBV5-1|TRBJ2-1
CASSLGGGSYNEQFF
TGCGCCAGCAGCTTGGGCGGGGGTTCCTACAATGAGCAGTTCTTC
>TRBD1|NA|TRBV9|TRBJ1-2
CASSAGTGPSMGYTF
TGTGCCAGCAGCGCCGGGACAGGGCCATCTATGGGCTACACCTTC
>NA|NA|TRBV3-1/TRBV3-2|TRBJ2-4
CASSPRTPNIQYF
TGTGCCAGCAGCCCCCGGACTCCAAACATTCAGTACTTC
>TRBD1|NA|TRBV7-9|TRBJ1-6
CASSLEQGALSSPLHF
TGTGCCAGCAGCTTAGAACAGGGGGCGCTCAGTTCACCCCTCCACTTT
>TRBD1|NA|TRBV6-5|TRBJ1-2
CASRPTGGGYGYTF
TGTGCCAGCAGACCCACAGGGGGAGGCTATGGCTACACCTTC
>TRBD1|NA|TRBV10-3|TRBJ2-2
CAIRDSMATGELFF
TGTGCCATTCGGGACAGCATGGCCACCGGGGAGCTGTTTTTT
>TRBD2|once|TRBV14|TRBJ2-3
CASSPYSGGGDTQYF
TGTGCCAGCAGCCCCTATAGCGGGGGAGGTGATACGCAGTATTTT
>NA|NA|TRBV7-9|TRBJ2-7
CASSPGGGNEQYF
TGTGCCAGCAGCCCCGGAGGTGGGAACGAGCAGTACTTC
>NA|NA|TRBV9|TRBJ2-7
CASSGGDSSDEQYF
TGTGCCAGCAGCGGGGGGGACAGTTCCGACGAGCAGTACTTC
>NA|NA|TRBV18|TRBJ2-1
CASSPRPISGHEQFF
TGTGCCAGCTCACCAAGACCCATCAGCGGCCATGAGCAGTTCTTC
>TRBD2|once|TRBV27|TRBJ2-1
CASTISGSGFTEQFF
TGTGCCAGCACCATTAGCGGGAGTGGATTCACTGAGCAGTTCTTC
>NA|once|TRBV15|TRBJ2-3
CATSRDRVVKNTDTQYF
TGTGCCACCAGCAGAGATCGGGTCGTGAAAAACACAGATACGCAGTATTTT